Below, 14 T cell receptor beta chains from the same sample are listed, as sequenced in a study of OX40 agonist ivuxolimab in advanced cancers. The assay was immunoSEQ multiplex PCR, and TCRdb's table has in-frame clones only and misses some. This sample has tens of thousands of clones, with about 87% found just once. The material sequenced was CD4+ or CD8+ T cells sorted from blood, taken in a trial of the OX40 agonist ivuxolimab. The receptors here all came from an adult with an advanced solid tumor such as melanoma, head and neck, liver or kidney cancer.

There are many counts of this clone. The V call is TRBV9, the J call TRBJ1-3, with D unclear. V was cut by 3 bases and J by 5 bases, with 3 bases left in between. Germline CDR1 and CDR2: SGDLS and YYNGEE. The CDR3 runs to 11 residues. The CDR3 region is CASSDRNTIYF. The CDR3, as DNA: TGTGCCAGCAGCGATCGAAACACCATATATTTT.

This sequence joins TRBV11-2 and TRBJ1-1, with D possibly TRBD1 on 5 matching bases. Trimming pared 1 base from V and 10 bases from J, leaving 13 bases between. Per germline, CDR1 SGHAT and CDR2 FQNNGV. This CDR3 region has 13 residues. The CDR3 protein is CASSLGGGAGAFF. CDR3 nucleotide sequence: TGTGCCAGCAGCTTAGGCGGTGGGGCCGGAGCTTTCTTT.

V usage is TRBV25-1 and J usage is TRBJ1-1; 7 nucleotides line up with TRBD1. This CDR3 has 13 amino acids. V shed 2 bases and J 3 bases; nucleotides not matched to a gene: 0. The germline V gene encodes CDR1 MGHDK and CDR2 SYGVNS. As DNA, the CDR3 is TGTGCCAGCAGTGAACAGGGGGACACTGAAGCTTTCTTT. Residues: CASSEQGDTEAFF.

V gene TRBV6-5 combines with J gene TRBJ1-6; TRBD1 might be the D (5 bases). V shed 2 bases and J shed 0 bases, with 5 bases lying between them. The V gene's germline CDR1 is MNHEY and CDR2 SVGAGI. This CDR3 has 15 amino acids. The CDR3: CASSYDSSYNSPLHF. The CDR3, as DNA: TGTGCCAGCAGTTACGACAGCTCCTATAATTCACCCCTCCACTTT.

The rearrangement uses TRBV18 and TRBJ2-1; 7 bases match TRBD1. CDR3 size: 15 residues. V dropped 6 bases and J dropped 0; count of bases not matched to a gene: 5. Germline CDR1 KGHSH, CDR2 LQKENI. The CDR3 nucleotides read TGTGCCAGCTCCGCGGACAGGAGCTCCTACAATGAGCAGTTCTTC. Protein sequence: CASSADRSSYNEQFF.

The rearrangement links TRBV5-1 to TRBJ2-7, with TRBD1 identical over 12 bases. There are 13 residues in the CDR3. V was pared by 4 bases and J by 9 bases, with 5 bases of the junction left unmatched. In germline, CDR1 is SGHRS, CDR2 YFSETQ. CDR3 nucleotides: TGCGCCAGCAGCCCGGGACAGGGGGCGACGCAGTACTTC. It yields the protein CASSPGQGATQYF.

This sequence joins TRBV28 and TRBJ1-2, with 10 bases aligning to TRBD1. Germline trimming cut 6 bases from V and 5 bases from J; bases unmatched to any gene: 6. In germline, CDR1 is MDHEN, CDR2 SYDVKM. The CDR3 loop spans 14 amino acids. The chain's CDR3 is CASRQTGQGYGYTF. The CDR3 nucleotides read TGTGCCAGCAGACAAACGGGACAGGGGTATGGCTACACCTTC.

V is TRBV28 and J is TRBJ1-6, with 7 positions matching TRBD1. There are 17 residues in the CDR3. Losses at the gene ends were 4 bases for V and 4 bases for J; bases not matched to a gene: 10. Germline assignment: CDR1 MDHEN and CDR2 SYDVKM. The chain's CDR3 is CASSSTGRLIYNSPLHF. The CDR3 DNA follows: TGTGCCAGCAGTTCGACAGGGAGGTTAATATATAATTCACCCCTCCACTTT.

J is TRBJ1-1 and V is TRBV7-2; no clear D gene. Germline V gives CDR1 SGHTA, CDR2 FQGNSA. The CDR3 loop spans 14 amino acids. The CDR3 sequence: CLESGNGVNTEAFF. In DNA form, the CDR3 reads TGTCTCGAATCGGGGAATGGGGTGAACACTGAAGCTTTCTTT.

The chain employs TRBV19 and TRBJ2-1; 7 positions match TRBD2. This CDR3 contains 14 residues. The germline V gene has CDR1 LNHDA and CDR2 SQIVND (reference sequence). The J segment lost 0 bases and the V segment lost 6 bases, leaving 2 bases of the junction unmatched. The CDR3 loop is CASRRESSYNEQFF. The CDR3 DNA follows: TGTGCCAGTAGGCGGGAGAGCTCCTACAATGAGCAGTTCTTC.

This clone was seen just once. The chain employs TRBV13 and TRBJ2-3; 12 nucleotides line up with TRBD2. This CDR3 is 15 amino acids long. With V trimmed by 2 bases and J by 7 bases, 4 bases remained unmatched. CDR1 and CDR2 (germline): PRHDT, FYEKMQ (reference sequence). This CDR3 is CASSLMLAGGNTQYF. CDR3 DNA sequence: TGTGCCAGCAGCTTAATGCTAGCGGGGGGGAATACGCAGTATTTT. The entire variable domain, with the rest obtained from reference TRBV13 and TRBJ2-3, is as follows: AAGVIQSPRHLIKEKRETATLKCYPIPRHDTVYWYQQGPGQDPQFLISFYEKMQSDKGSIPDRFSAQQFSDYHSELNMSSLELGDSALYFCASSLMLAGGNTQYFGPGTRLTVL.

The genes are TRBV27 and TRBJ1-5; perhaps TRBD1 as D (5 bases). The CDR3 has 14 amino acids. Germline assignment: CDR1 MNHEY and CDR2 SMNVEV (reference sequence). V shed 5 bases and J shed 3 bases, with 11 bases lying between them. The chain's CDR3 is CASSHDSSNQPQHF. The DNA of the CDR3 is TGTGCCAGCAGTCACGACAGCTCCAATCAGCCCCAGCATTTT.

The chain joins TRBV7-2 to TRBJ2-1, with D tentatively TRBD1 (6 bases). CDR1 SGHTA and CDR2 FQGNSA come from the germline V gene. V was cut by 3 bases and J by 9 bases, with 15 bases left in between. CDR3 length: 14 amino acids. The CDR3 is CASSLPGQTVEQFF. The CDR3 DNA reads TGTGCCAGCAGCTTGCCGGGACAAACAGTTGAGCAGTTCTTC.

This sequence joins TRBV10-2 and TRBJ1-4; no reliable D call. Looked up from germline, CDR1 is WSHSY and CDR2 is SAAADI. The CDR3 sequence is 14 residues long. Deletions cut 2 bases from V and 5 bases from J, with 9 bases between. CDR3 sequence (DNA): TGCGCCAGCAGTGAGGCGGGGAGGAATGAAAAACTGTTTTTT. This gives the protein CASSEAGRNEKLFF.